The 18 T cell receptor beta chains in this list originate from one sample, sequenced in a study of blood T cell repertoires in COVID-19. Sequencing used immunoSEQ multiplex PCR; TCRdb keeps in-frame clones, though not all of them. The data show roughly 200,000 clones, 80% seen once. What was sequenced was peripheral blood. The receptors were sampled from a man between 65 and 80 years old with active or convalescent COVID-19.

This chain joins TRBV18 and TRBJ2-5; maybe TRBD1 (5 bases). This CDR3 comprises 14 residues. V was shortened by 3 bases and J by 2 bases, with 10 bases between the two germline ends. The germline CDR1 and CDR2 sequences are KGHSH and LQKENI. CDR3 sequence reads: CASSPGHGQETQYF. The CDR3 coding sequence is TGTGCCAGCTCACCTGGACACGGACAAGAGACCCAGTACTTC.

The chain recombines TRBV30 with TRBJ1-4; D may be TRBD1 (5 bases). The CDR3 has 14 amino acids. The germline gives CDR1 GTSNPN, CDR2 SVGIG (reference sequence). V was pared by 2 bases and J by 5 bases, with 12 bases between. CDR3 nucleotides: TGTGCCTGGAGTCTAGGGGTCCAAAATGAAAAACTGTTTTTT. Amino acids: CAWSLGVQNEKLFF.

The genes are TRBV7-8 and TRBJ1-2; maybe TRBD1 (5 bases). CDR3 length equals 17 residues. V gave up 0 bases and J gave up 0 bases, with 14 bases separating them. The germline V gene encodes CDR1 SGHVS and CDR2 FQNEAQ. The chain's CDR3 is CASSLAGRGLANYGYTF. The CDR3 DNA reads TGTGCCAGCAGCTTAGCGGGGCGGGGCCTAGCTAACTATGGCTACACCTTC.

V is TRBV21-1 and J is TRBJ2-3; TRBD2 reflects the table's D call only, with no check against the DNA. TRBV21-1 is an annotated pseudogene. The CDR3 spans 13 residues. The CDR3 is CASSIRSGDTQYF. The CDR3 DNA sequence: TGTGCCAGCAGCATCCGTAGCGGAGATACGCAGTATTTT.

The chain recombines TRBV7-9 with TRBJ2-5; 8 bases map to TRBD1. CDR3 size: 15 residues. Germline trimming cut 4 bases from V and 5 bases from J; bases unmatched to any gene: 9. Germline V CDR1 and CDR2: SEHNR, FQNEAQ (reference sequence). The CDR3 reads CASSSRTGNAETQYF. In DNA, the CDR3 is TGTGCCAGCAGCTCGCGGACAGGGAACGCGGAGACCCAGTACTTC.

The chain couples TRBV18 to TRBJ2-7, with no clear D. Trimming took off 3 bases at V and 5 bases at J, with 11 bases between the two ends. Per the germline V gene, CDR1 is KGHSH and CDR2 is LQKENI. This CDR3 spans 13 amino acids. CDR3 sequence: CASSPAPFHEQYF. CDR3 DNA sequence: TGTGCCAGCTCACCGGCTCCCTTCCACGAGCAGTACTTC.

J is TRBJ2-1 and V is TRBV24-1, with D perhaps TRBD2 (6 bases). Germline V gives CDR1 KGHDR, CDR2 SFDVKD. CDR3 length: 16 residues. Trimming shortened V by 9 bases and J by 4 bases, and 21 bases separated the two germline ends. The CDR3 reads CATPFSGIHPYNEQFF. CDR3 coding DNA: TGTGCCACCCCCTTTAGCGGAATCCATCCGTACAATGAGCAGTTCTTC.

There are a few counts of this clone. The V call is TRBV5-6, the J call TRBJ1-3, with D tentatively TRBD1 (5 bases). Trimming took 0 bases from V and 0 from J, leaving 10 bases between them. Germline V gives CDR1 SGHDT, CDR2 YYEEEE. The CDR3 loop spans 16 amino acids. In DNA, the CDR3 is TGTGCCAGCAGCTTGGCGGGGGGGTTCTCTGGAAACACCATATATTTT. Translation gives CASSLAGGFSGNTIYF.

V gene TRBV18 combines with J gene TRBJ1-2; D is undetermined. Trimming cost V 6 bases and J 6 bases, with 14 bases left between them. The CDR3 covers 13 residues. Germline V CDR1 and CDR2: KGHSH, LQKENI. CDR3 DNA sequence: TGTGCCAGCTCCTCCGGGCCGGAGGATGGCTACACCTTC. This encodes CASSSGPEDGYTF. The full variable domain, rest sourced from reference TRBV18 and TRBJ1-2, is NAGVMQNPRHLVRRRGQEARLRCSPMKGHSHVYWYRQLPEEGLKFMVYLQKENIIDESGMPKERFSAEFPKEGPSILRIQQVVRGDSAAYFCASSSGPEDGYTFGSGTRLTVV.

The chain is built from TRBV7-8 and TRBJ2-5; TRBD1 matches 7 bases. The CDR3 is 16 residues long. The junction had 11 bases not matched to a gene; V was cut back by 2 bases and J by 5 bases. Germline-derived CDR1 and CDR2 are SGHVS and FQNEAQ. The CDR3: CASSLTHRGFAETQYF. CDR3 coding DNA: TGTGCCAGCAGCTTAACACACAGGGGCTTCGCGGAGACCCAGTACTTC.

This rearrangement joins TRBV24-1 to TRBJ1-5; D perhaps matches TRBD1 (5 bases). The germline V and J ends were trimmed by 2 bases and 1 base, with 14 bases remaining between them. The CDR3 totals 17 residues. Germline V gene sequence: CDR1 KGHDR, CDR2 SFDVKD. CDR3 in amino acids: CATSDSLNKGSNQPQHF. CDR3 in DNA: TGTGCCACCAGTGATTCCTTGAACAAGGGGAGCAATCAGCCCCAGCATTTT.

The J gene is TRBJ1-4, the V gene TRBV15; unclear D gene. This CDR3 is 15 amino acids long. The V end was cut by 1 base, the J end by 7 bases, with 13 bases between. CDR1 and CDR2 from the germline V gene are LNHNV and YYDKDF (reference sequence). The CDR3 region is CATSRARGGGEKLFF. CDR3 DNA sequence: TGTGCCACCAGCAGAGCGCGGGGAGGCGGTGAAAAACTGTTTTTT.

In its sample, this clone was seen a few times. The chain combines TRBV19 with TRBJ1-5; 7 nucleotides match TRBD1. The V gene's germline CDR1 is LNHDA and CDR2 SQIVND (reference sequence). J gave up 2 bases and V 6 bases, and 4 bases lay outside the gene matches. This CDR3 is built from 14 residues. The CDR3 loop is CASSPGQRNQPQHF. Here the CDR3 DNA reads TGTGCCAGTAGCCCGGGACAGCGCAATCAGCCCCAGCATTTT.

The chain uses TRBV3-1 (or the pseudogene TRBV3-2) and TRBJ2-1; the match to TRBD2 covers 11 bases. The CDR3 contains 17 residues. Germline CDR1 LGHDT, CDR2 YNNKEL (reference sequence). The trim removed 4 bases at V and 9 bases at J, leaving 14 bases unmatched. The CDR3 DNA sequence: TGTGCCAGCAGCCCCCACTGGCTAGCGGGAGGCACGGGTGAGCAGTTCTTC. Protein sequence: CASSPHWLAGGTGEQFF.

This chain connects TRBV7-2 to TRBJ2-5; tentative D call: TRBD2 (5 bases). The V end lost 4 bases, the J end lost 13 bases, and 13 bases lay between the germline ends. The CDR3 is 11 amino acids. Germline V gene sequence: CDR1 SGHTA, CDR2 FQGNSA. Written as DNA, the CDR3 is TGTGCCAGCAGCTCCCCGACGGGGATGTACTTC. It specifies CASSSPTGMYF.

The chain carries TRBV3-1 (or the pseudogene TRBV3-2) and TRBJ1-1; possibly TRBD1 for D (5 bases). The CDR3 consists of 14 residues. V lost 1 base, J lost 11 bases, and 17 bases lay in between. Germline CDR1 LGHDT, CDR2 YNNKEL (reference sequence). The CDR3 is CASSQASGTKGAFF. CDR3 DNA: TGTGCCAGCAGCCAAGCTTCGGGGACTAAGGGGGCTTTCTTT.

J is TRBJ2-1 and V is TRBV6-5, with D possibly matching TRBD2 (5 bases). Germline lookup yields CDR1 MNHEY and CDR2 SVGAGI. Trimming removed 7 bases from V and 6 bases from J, with 16 bases in between. The CDR3 runs to 14 residues. The CDR3 reads CASNGIVMFNEQFF. The DNA for the CDR3 is TGTGCCAGCAACGGGATTGTTATGTTCAATGAGCAGTTCTTC.

A few counts support this clone. The chain links TRBV19 to TRBJ1-1; no clear D gene. The germline V gene has CDR1 LNHDA and CDR2 SQIVND (reference sequence). The CDR3 is 13 residues long. Trimming pared 2 bases from V and 5 bases from J, leaving 9 bases between. CDR3 amino acids: CASSITARTEAFF. The CDR3 region has the DNA TGTGCCAGTAGTATAACCGCCAGAACTGAAGCTTTCTTT.